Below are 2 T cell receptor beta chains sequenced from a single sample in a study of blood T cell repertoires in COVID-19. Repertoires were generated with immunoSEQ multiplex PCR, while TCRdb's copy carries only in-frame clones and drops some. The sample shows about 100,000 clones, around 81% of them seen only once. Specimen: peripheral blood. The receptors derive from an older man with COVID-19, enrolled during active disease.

The chain's CDR3 is CASKDRMYQETQYF. The CDR3 bases are TGTGCCAGCAAGGACAGGATGTACCAAGAGACCCAGTACTTC. The genes are TRBV6-5 and TRBJ2-5, with 7 bases lining up with TRBD1. The CDR3 consists of 14 residues. Germline CDR1 reads MNHEY; CDR2 reads SVGAGI. V dropped 7 bases and J dropped 0; count of bases not matched to a gene: 5.

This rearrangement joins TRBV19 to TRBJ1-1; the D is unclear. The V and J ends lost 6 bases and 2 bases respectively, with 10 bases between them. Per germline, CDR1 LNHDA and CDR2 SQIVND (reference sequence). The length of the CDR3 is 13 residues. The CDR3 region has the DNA TGTGCCAGTAGCCTTCAGACAAACACTGAAGCTTTCTTT. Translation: CASSLQTNTEAFF.